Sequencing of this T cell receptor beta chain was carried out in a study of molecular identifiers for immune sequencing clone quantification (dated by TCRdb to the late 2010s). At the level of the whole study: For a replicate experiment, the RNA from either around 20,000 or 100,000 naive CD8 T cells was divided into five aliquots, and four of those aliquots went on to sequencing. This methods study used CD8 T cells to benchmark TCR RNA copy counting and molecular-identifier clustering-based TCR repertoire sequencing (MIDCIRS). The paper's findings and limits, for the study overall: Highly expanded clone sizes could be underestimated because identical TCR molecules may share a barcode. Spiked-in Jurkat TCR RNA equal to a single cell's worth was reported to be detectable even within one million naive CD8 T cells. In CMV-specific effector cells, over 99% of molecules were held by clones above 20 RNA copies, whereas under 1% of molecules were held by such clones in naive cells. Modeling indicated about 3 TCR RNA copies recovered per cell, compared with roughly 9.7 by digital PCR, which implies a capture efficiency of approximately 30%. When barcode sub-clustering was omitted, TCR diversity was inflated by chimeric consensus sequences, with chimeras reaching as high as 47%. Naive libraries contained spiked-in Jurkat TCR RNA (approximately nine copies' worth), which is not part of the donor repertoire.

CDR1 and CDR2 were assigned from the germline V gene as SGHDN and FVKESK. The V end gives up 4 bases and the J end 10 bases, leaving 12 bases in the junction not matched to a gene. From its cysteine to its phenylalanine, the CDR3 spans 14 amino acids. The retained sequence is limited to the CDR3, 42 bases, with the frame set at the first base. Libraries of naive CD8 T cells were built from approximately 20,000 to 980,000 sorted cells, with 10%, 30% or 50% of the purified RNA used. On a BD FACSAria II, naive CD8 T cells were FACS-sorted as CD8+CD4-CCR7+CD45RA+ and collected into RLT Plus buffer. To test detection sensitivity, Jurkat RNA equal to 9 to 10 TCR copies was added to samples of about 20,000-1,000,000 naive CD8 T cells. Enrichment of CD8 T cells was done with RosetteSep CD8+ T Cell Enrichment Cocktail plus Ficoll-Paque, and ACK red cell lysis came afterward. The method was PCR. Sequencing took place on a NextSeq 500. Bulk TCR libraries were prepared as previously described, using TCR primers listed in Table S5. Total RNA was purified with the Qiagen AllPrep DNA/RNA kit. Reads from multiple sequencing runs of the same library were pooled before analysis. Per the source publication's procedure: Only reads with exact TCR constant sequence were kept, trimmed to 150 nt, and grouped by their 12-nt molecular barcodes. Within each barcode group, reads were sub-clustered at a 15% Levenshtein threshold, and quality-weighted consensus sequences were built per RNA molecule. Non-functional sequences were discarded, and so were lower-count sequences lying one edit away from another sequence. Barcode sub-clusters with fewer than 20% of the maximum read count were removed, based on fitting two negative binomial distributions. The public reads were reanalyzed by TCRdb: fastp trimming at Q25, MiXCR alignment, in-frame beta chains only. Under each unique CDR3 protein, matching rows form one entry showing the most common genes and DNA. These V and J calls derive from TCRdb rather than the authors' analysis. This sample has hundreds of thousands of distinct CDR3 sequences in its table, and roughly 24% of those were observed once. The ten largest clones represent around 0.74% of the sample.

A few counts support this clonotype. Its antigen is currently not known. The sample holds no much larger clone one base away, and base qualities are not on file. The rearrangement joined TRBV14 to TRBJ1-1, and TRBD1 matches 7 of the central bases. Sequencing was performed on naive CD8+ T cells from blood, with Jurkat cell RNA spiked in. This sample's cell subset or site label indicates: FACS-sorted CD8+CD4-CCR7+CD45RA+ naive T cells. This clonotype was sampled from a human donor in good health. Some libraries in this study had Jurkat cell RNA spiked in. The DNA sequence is TGTGCCAGCAGCCCCAACAGACAGGGCCCGAGAGCTTTCTTT. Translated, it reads CASSPNRQGPRAFF.